This T cell receptor beta chain was obtained from a study of blood T cells in healthy people across ages. A second about 7 to 12 cycle PCR used barcoded and J-beta primers. Each cDNA molecule received a tag from a template-switch adaptor that had 12 random nucleotides. Each sample provided no less than 2.5 million CDR3-containing paired-end reads. TCRdb redid the calling of the 5' RACE reads with MiXCR, one entry per CDR3 protein. This sample has about 560,000 distinct CDR3 sequences; roughly a quarter occur once, and the top ten carry 3% to 4%. The J segment lost 5 bases and the V segment lost 2 bases, leaving 5 bases of the junction unmatched. This CDR3 has 15 amino acids. Germline V lookup: CDR1 SGHDN, CDR2 FVKESK. The study's findings and limits: Long-lived donors carried more naive CD4+ cells and greater diversity than aged donors. CMV status of donors was not determined, possibly confounding expanded clonotype changes.

This clonotype was counted between two and nine times. Its antigen remains unidentified. Separately, the same data were catalogued under a study of T cells of mothers and their children.

The origin of this receptor is a boy aged 2-9 years in good health. The specimen was blood. This rearrangement joins TRBV14 to TRBJ2-5; 10 bases map to TRBD2. CDR3 residues: CASSQPSGSWETQYF. Here the CDR3 DNA reads TGTGCCAGCAGCCAACCTAGCGGGAGCTGGGAGACCCAGTACTTC.